This T cell receptor beta chain was captured by sequencing in a study of T cells after yellow fever vaccination. TCRdb called the 5' RACE reads again in MiXCR, with one record for every CDR3 protein. The sample carries 180,000 or so distinct CDR3 sequences, approximately 10% recorded once. The germline V and J ends were trimmed by 0 bases and 12 bases, with 12 bases remaining between them. The germline V gene has CDR1 MGHRA and CDR2 YSYEKL. The CDR3 runs to 13 residues. Notes on the study in general: Abundant clonotypes (contaminants from the bulk population) could be present in FACS-sorted repertoires. Overlap between CD4 and CD8 compartments was detected for a small share of clonotypes. The booster saw the reappearance of most primary-vaccination clones (about 95% CD4, roughly 90% CD8). The secondary T-cell response peaked on day 5, not day 15, but was weaker.

This clonotype has just a few counts. Its cognate antigen is unknown. The material sequenced was CD8+ T cells sorted from PBMCs, taken 15 days after the yellow fever booster vaccination. This chain connects TRBV4-1 to TRBJ2-1; no firm D call. The receptor was derived from a man aged 18 to 30 who received the YFV17D yellow fever vaccine. CDR3 sequence: CASSQEAVGGQFF. The DNA of the CDR3 is TGCGCCAGCAGCCAAGAGGCAGTCGGTGGGCAGTTCTTC.